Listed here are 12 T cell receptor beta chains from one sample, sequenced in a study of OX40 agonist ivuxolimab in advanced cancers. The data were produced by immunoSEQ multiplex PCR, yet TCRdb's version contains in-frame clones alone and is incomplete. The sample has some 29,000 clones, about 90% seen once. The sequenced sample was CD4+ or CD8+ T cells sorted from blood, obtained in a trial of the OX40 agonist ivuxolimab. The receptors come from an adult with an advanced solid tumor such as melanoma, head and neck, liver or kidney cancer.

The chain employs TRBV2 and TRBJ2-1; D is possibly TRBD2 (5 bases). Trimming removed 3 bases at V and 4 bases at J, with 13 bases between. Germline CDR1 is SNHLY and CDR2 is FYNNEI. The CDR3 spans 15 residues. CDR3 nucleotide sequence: TGTGCCAGCAGTGATTTTGAGGGAGCATACAATGAGCAGTTCTTC. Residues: CASSDFEGAYNEQFF.

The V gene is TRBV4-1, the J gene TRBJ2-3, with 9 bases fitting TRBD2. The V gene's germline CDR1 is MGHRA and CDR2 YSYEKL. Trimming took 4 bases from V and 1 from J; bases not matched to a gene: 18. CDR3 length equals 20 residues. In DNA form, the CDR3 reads TGCGCCAGCAGCCCTTTCCCGGGGGCGGGGGGGCGATGGGGCACAGATACGCAGTATTTT. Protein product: CASSPFPGAGGRWGTDTQYF.

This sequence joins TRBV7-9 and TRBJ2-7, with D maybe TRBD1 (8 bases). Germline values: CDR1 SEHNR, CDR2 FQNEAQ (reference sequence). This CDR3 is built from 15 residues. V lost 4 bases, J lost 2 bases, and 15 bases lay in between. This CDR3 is CASSSHRGGTYEQYF. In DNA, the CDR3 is TGTGCCAGCAGCTCCCACAGGGGGGGCACCTACGAGCAGTACTTC.

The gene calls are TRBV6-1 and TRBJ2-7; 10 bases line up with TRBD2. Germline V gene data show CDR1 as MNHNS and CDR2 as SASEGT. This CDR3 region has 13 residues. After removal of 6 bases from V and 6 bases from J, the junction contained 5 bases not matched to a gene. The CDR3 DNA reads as TGTGCCAGCAGAGGGCTAGCGGGAGTCGAGCAGTACTTC. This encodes CASRGLAGVEQYF.

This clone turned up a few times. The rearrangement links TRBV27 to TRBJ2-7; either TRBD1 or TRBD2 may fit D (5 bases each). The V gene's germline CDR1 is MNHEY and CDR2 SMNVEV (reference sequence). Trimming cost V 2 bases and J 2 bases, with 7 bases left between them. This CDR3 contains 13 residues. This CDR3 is CASSLLGAYEQYF. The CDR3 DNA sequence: TGTGCCAGCAGTTTACTGGGGGCCTACGAGCAGTACTTC.

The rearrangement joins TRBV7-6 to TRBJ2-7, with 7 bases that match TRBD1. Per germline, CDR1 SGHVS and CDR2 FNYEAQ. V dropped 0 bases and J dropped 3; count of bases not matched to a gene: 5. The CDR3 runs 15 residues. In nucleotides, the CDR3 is TGTGCCAGCAGCTTAGCCGCCGACAGGGTCTACGAGCAGTACTTC. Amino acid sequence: CASSLAADRVYEQYF.

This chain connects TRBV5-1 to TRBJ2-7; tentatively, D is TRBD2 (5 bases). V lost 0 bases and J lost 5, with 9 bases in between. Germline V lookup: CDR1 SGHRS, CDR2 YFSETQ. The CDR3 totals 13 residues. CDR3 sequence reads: CASSLAPGDEQYF. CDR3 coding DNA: TGCGCCAGCAGCTTGGCCCCCGGGGACGAGCAGTACTTC.

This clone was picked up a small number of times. CDR3 protein: CASSLGAGQSNTEAFF. The DNA for the CDR3 is TGTGCCAGCAGCTTGGGGGCGGGACAGTCGAACACTGAAGCTTTCTTT. The rearrangement links TRBV5-4 to TRBJ1-1, with 7 positions matching TRBD1. This CDR3 has 16 amino acids. J gave up 1 base and V 0 bases, and 6 bases lay outside the gene matches. Germline loops: CDR1 SGHNT, CDR2 YYREEE (reference sequence).

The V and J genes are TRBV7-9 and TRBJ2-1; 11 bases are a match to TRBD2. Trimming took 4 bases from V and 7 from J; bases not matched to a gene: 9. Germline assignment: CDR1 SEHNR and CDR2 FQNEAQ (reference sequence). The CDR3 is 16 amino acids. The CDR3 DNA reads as TGTGCCAGCAGCTGGCGGGCTAGCGGGGGGCGGAATGAGCAGTTCTTC. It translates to CASSWRASGGRNEQFF.

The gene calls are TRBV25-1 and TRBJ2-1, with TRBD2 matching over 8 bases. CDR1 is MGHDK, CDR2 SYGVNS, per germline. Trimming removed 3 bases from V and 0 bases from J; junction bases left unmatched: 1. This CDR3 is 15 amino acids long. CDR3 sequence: CASSDGTSSYNEQFF. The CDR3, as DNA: TGTGCCAGCAGTGATGGGACTAGCTCCTACAATGAGCAGTTCTTC.

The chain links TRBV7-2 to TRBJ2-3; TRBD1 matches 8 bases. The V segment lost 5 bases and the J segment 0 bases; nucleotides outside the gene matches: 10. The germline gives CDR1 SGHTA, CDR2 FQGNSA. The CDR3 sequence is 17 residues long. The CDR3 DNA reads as TGTGCCAGCAGCCGATGGGGGCAGGGGGCTAGCACAGATACGCAGTATTTT. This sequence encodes CASSRWGQGASTDTQYF.

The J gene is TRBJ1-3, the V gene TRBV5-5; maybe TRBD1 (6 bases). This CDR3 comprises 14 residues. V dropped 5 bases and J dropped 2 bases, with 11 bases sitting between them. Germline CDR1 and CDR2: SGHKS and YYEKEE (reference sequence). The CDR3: CASRAGVTGNTIYF. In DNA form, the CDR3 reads TGTGCCAGCAGGGCAGGGGTGACTGGAAACACCATATATTTT.